One sample yielded the 10 T cell receptor beta chains listed below, sequenced in a study of T cells in Graves' hyperthyroidism and ophthalmopathy. The source material, RNA transcripts, was used to amplify TCR beta CDR3 regions. The TCR CDR3 first-round RT-PCR relied on the HTBI primer set. One entry per CDR3 protein results from TCRdb running MiXCR on the multiplex PCR reads. The repertoire has roughly 640,000 distinct CDR3 sequences, more than 15% of them found once; the top ten carry around 3.5%. The specimen sequenced was blood. The receptors were gathered from a woman aged 40 to 50 with Graves' ophthalmopathy.

The chain combines TRBV19 with TRBJ2-3; TRBD2 agrees at 7 bases. The junction had 4 bases not matched to a gene; V was cut back by 4 bases and J by 0 bases. The CDR3 runs to 15 residues. Germline V gives CDR1 LNHDA, CDR2 SQIVND (reference sequence). The CDR3 region has the DNA TGTGCCAGTAGTAACGGACTAGGAAGCACAGATACGCAGTATTTT. This translates into CASSNGLGSTDTQYF.

This clonotype was observed at least ten times. V and J are TRBV20-1 and TRBJ1-5, with D unclear. With 0 bases removed from V and 3 bases from J, the gap between germline ends came to 6 bases. CDR1 and CDR2 (germline): DFQATT, SNEGSKA (reference sequence). This CDR3 is built from 13 residues. The CDR3 nucleotides are TGCAGTGCTAGAGATGAACCCAATCAGCCCCAGCATTTT. Encoded protein: CSARDEPNQPQHF.

In this sample, this clonotype turned up many times. The chain joins TRBV2 to TRBJ1-5; no reliable D call. Germline V gene sequence: CDR1 SNHLY, CDR2 FYNNEI. CDR3 length equals 14 residues. Trimming removed 7 bases at V and 2 bases at J, with 12 bases between. CDR3 residues: CASIREIGNQPQHF. For the CDR3, the DNA is TGTGCCAGCATTAGGGAGATAGGCAATCAGCCCCAGCATTTT.

V and J are TRBV6-1 and TRBJ1-1; weak D call: TRBD1 (6 bases). Germline V gene sequence: CDR1 MNHNS, CDR2 SASEGT. This CDR3 has 14 amino acids. The CDR3 is CTTFPGHMNTEAFF. Written as DNA, the CDR3 is TGTACAACTTTCCCGGGACATATGAACACTGAAGCTTTCTTT.

This clonotype was counted ten times or more. V is TRBV30 and J is TRBJ2-7; 7 nucleotides align to TRBD2. The CDR3 is 13 residues long. The J segment lost 0 bases and the V segment lost 8 bases, leaving 7 bases of the junction unmatched. Germline V gene sequence: CDR1 GTSNPN, CDR2 SVGIG (reference sequence). CDR3 nucleotide sequence: TGTGCCGGGACGGGGGGAGTCTCCTACGAGCAGTACTTC. Amino acids: CAGTGGVSYEQYF.

This clonotype occurred many times. This rearrangement joins TRBV2 to TRBJ2-5; 12 bases are shared with TRBD2. Germline lookup yields CDR1 SNHLY and CDR2 FYNNEI. J lost 4 bases, V lost 5 bases, and 17 bases had no gene match. The CDR3 is made up of 19 amino acids. CDR3 region: CASSKGLAGKVELGETQYF. CDR3 DNA: TGTGCCAGCAGTAAAGGACTAGCGGGAAAGGTAGAGTTGGGAGAGACCCAGTACTTC.

This clonotype was observed many times. The rearrangement joins TRBV6-6 to TRBJ1-5; TRBD1 aligns across 9 bases. Trimming removed 2 bases from V and 0 bases from J; junction bases left unmatched: 20. The V gene's germline CDR1 is MNHNY and CDR2 SVGAGI (reference sequence). The CDR3 has 22 amino acids. The CDR3 reads CASSYHVVVNPGQGYSNQPQHF. In DNA, the CDR3 is TGTGCCAGCAGTTACCACGTCGTAGTCAACCCGGGACAGGGTTATAGCAATCAGCCCCAGCATTTT.

This clonotype came up many times. This chain links TRBV7-8 with TRBJ2-1; D is perhaps TRBD1 or TRBD2 (5 bases each). The germline V and J ends were trimmed by 3 bases and 6 bases, with 15 bases remaining between them. The CDR3 loop spans 15 amino acids. The germline gives CDR1 SGHVS, CDR2 FQNEAQ. CDR3 sequence: CASSFTLHGGNEQFF. The CDR3 region has the DNA TGTGCCAGCAGCTTTACCTTACATGGGGGCAATGAGCAGTTCTTC.

This chain joins TRBV5-1 and TRBJ2-7, with 9 bases identical to TRBD2. This CDR3 spans 15 amino acids. J lost 8 bases, V lost 4 bases, and 13 bases had no gene match. Germline values: CDR1 SGHRS, CDR2 YFSETQ. The CDR3 region has the DNA TGCGCCAGCAGCCCGTCCGGGACTAGCAACTCTCAGCAGTACTTC. As protein: CASSPSGTSNSQQYF.

This clonotype appeared many times. This sequence joins TRBV6-1 and TRBJ2-2; no clear D. Trimming cost V 7 bases and J 2 bases, with 14 bases left between them. CDR1 and CDR2 (germline): MNHNS, SASEGT. The CDR3 runs 15 residues. The CDR3 sequence: CASKSLSANTGELFF. The CDR3 nucleotides read TGTGCCAGCAAATCATTGTCAGCCAACACCGGGGAGCTGTTTTTT.